These 14 T cell receptor beta chains originate from one sample sequenced in a study of OX40 agonist ivuxolimab in advanced cancers. Here immunoSEQ multiplex PCR was the method, and the copy in TCRdb shows in-frame clones only, minus some. Found here are roughly 26,000 clones, roughly 86% of them singletons; the top ten hold roughly 23%. This material consisted of CD4+ or CD8+ T cells sorted from blood, taken in a trial of the OX40 agonist ivuxolimab. All receptors derive from an adult with an advanced solid tumor such as melanoma, head and neck, liver or kidney cancer.

The genes are TRBV19 and TRBJ1-3, with 8 nucleotides matching TRBD1. The germline CDR1 and CDR2 sequences are LNHDA and SQIVND (reference sequence). The CDR3 has 16 amino acids. V lost 5 bases, J lost 1 base, and 7 bases stayed unmatched. CDR3 in DNA: TGTGCCAGTAGTGCCCGACAGGGGTTATCTGGAAACACCATATATTTT. Its protein product is CASSARQGLSGNTIYF.

The chain is built from TRBV27 and TRBJ1-1; 7 nucleotides match TRBD1. Losses at the gene ends were 6 bases for V and 3 bases for J; bases not matched to a gene: 4. CDR1 and CDR2 from the germline V gene are MNHEY and SMNVEV (reference sequence). This CDR3 region has 13 residues. CDR3 nucleotide sequence: TGTGCCAGCAGACGGGACAGCCACACTGAAGCTTTCTTT. This sequence encodes CASRRDSHTEAFF.

This clone was detected a few times. The chain couples TRBV6-4 to TRBJ2-3, with no clear D. The CDR3 has 15 amino acids. Germline CDR1 is MRHNA and CDR2 is SNTAGT. V gave up 2 bases and J gave up 1 base, with 10 bases separating them. CDR3 DNA: TGTGCCAGCAGTGACAACTCGCAGGGCACAGATACGCAGTATTTT. Protein: CASSDNSQGTDTQYF.

The CDR3 here is CASRPGQGKNEQYF. CDR3 DNA sequence: TGTGCCAGCAGGCCGGGACAGGGTAAAAACGAGCAGTACTTC. The chain carries TRBV7-3 and TRBJ2-7; 9 nucleotides align to TRBD1. Germline V CDR1 and CDR2: SGHTA, FQGTGA. This CDR3 comprises 14 residues. V lost 6 bases, J lost 5 bases, and 8 bases stayed unmatched.

The V gene is TRBV11-2, the J gene TRBJ1-2; D perhaps matches TRBD1 (6 bases). V lost 8 bases to trimming and J lost 5 bases, with 21 bases between them. The CDR3 spans 15 residues. Germline assignment: CDR1 SGHAT and CDR2 FQNNGV. The CDR3 sequence is CASPGSGVLLYGYTF. DNA of the CDR3: TGTGCCAGCCCTGGCTCAGGGGTCCTATTATATGGCTACACCTTC. Variable domain in full (rest from reference TRBV11-2 and TRBJ1-2): EAGVAQSPRYKIIEKRQSVAFWCNPISGHATLYWYQQILGQGPKLLIQFQNNGVVDDSQLPKDRFSAERLKGVDSTLKIQPAKLEDSAVYLCASPGSGVLLYGYTFGSGTRLTVV.

By share, this clone counts as large (0.1 to 1%). The chain has TRBV10-3 and TRBJ2-7; 10 bases align to TRBD1. V dropped 7 bases and J dropped 5; count of bases not matched to a gene: 8. This CDR3 is built from 14 residues. Germline CDR1 reads ENHRY; CDR2 reads SYGVKD. In DNA form, the CDR3 reads TGTGCCATCACCCCGGGGGACAGGGGCCACGAGCAGTACTTC. It yields the protein CAITPGDRGHEQYF.

The rearrangement links TRBV5-1 to TRBJ2-3; 9 bases map to TRBD1. Looked up from germline, CDR1 is SGHRS and CDR2 is YFSETQ. The CDR3 has 15 amino acids. Unmatched junction bases numbered 1, after V lost 0 bases and J lost 2 bases. CDR3 coding DNA: TGCGCCAGCAGCTTGGGACAGGGGGACACAGATACGCAGTATTTT. Its protein product is CASSLGQGDTDTQYF.

This chain links TRBV6-1 with TRBJ2-7; D gene uncertain. V shed 7 bases and J shed 4 bases, with 11 bases lying between them. Germline V gives CDR1 MNHNS, CDR2 SASEGT. The CDR3 extends over 12 amino acids. The CDR3 DNA reads TGTGCCAGCAAACTCGGGCGATACGAGCAGTACTTC. Its protein is CASKLGRYEQYF.

CDR3: CASSSIEPYNSPLHF. In nucleotides, the CDR3 is TGTGCCAGCAGCTCTATAGAACCCTATAATTCACCCCTCCACTTT. The V and J genes are TRBV7-9 and TRBJ1-6; no clear D gene. The CDR3 contains 15 residues. CDR1 and CDR2 from the germline V gene are SEHNR and FQNEAQ (reference sequence). Trimming took off 4 bases at V and 2 bases at J, with 9 bases between the two ends.

This chain uses TRBV13 with TRBJ1-2, with TRBD1 identical over 11 bases. This CDR3 comprises 14 residues. Germline CDR1 is PRHDT and CDR2 is FYEKMQ (reference sequence). The trim removed 6 bases at V and 8 bases at J, leaving 8 bases unmatched. In nucleotides, the CDR3 is TGTGCCAGCAGGCCCCGGGACAGGGGGAGAGGCTACACCTTC. It yields the protein CASRPRDRGRGYTF.

V and J are TRBV7-9 and TRBJ1-2, with 7 bases lining up with TRBD1. Looked up from germline, CDR1 is SEHNR and CDR2 is FQNEAQ (reference sequence). V lost 7 bases to trimming and J lost 4 bases; unmatched junction nucleotides: 12. This CDR3 has 15 residues. CDR3 residues: CASIGPGQLSYGYTF. As DNA, the CDR3 is TGTGCCAGCATCGGACCGGGACAGTTAAGCTATGGCTACACCTTC.

The V and J genes are TRBV4-1 and TRBJ2-1, with 11 bases lining up with TRBD2. CDR3 length: 15 residues. Germline CDR1 reads MGHRA; CDR2 reads YSYEKL. J lost 8 bases, V lost 2 bases, and 5 bases had no gene match. Here the CDR3 reads CASSQKGLAVYEQFF. CDR3 nucleotides: TGCGCCAGCAGCCAAAAGGGACTAGCGGTCTATGAGCAGTTCTTC.

This chain links TRBV5-6 with TRBJ1-3; D call uncertain. V lost 2 bases to trimming and J lost 0 bases, with 12 bases between them. The CDR3 covers 16 residues. The germline V gene has CDR1 SGHDT and CDR2 YYEEEE. As DNA, the CDR3 is TGTGCCAGCAGCTTATTAAACCTGAACTCTGGAAACACCATATATTTT. It encodes CASSLLNLNSGNTIYF.

Turning to this clone: A read error may account for a junction end that differs from germline. The chain joins TRBV20-1 to TRBJ2-7; D ambiguous. The CDR3 loop spans 10 amino acids. Looked up from germline, CDR1 is DFQATT and CDR2 is SNEGSKA (reference sequence). CDR3 in amino acids: CSARGGEQYF. Written as DNA, the CDR3 is TGCAGTGCGAGAGGTGGCGAGCAGTACTTC.